This TCR beta chain was documented in a study of blood T cell repertoires in COVID-19. Study-level information: The United States, Italy and Spain supplied acute and convalescent COVID-19 samples. T cells, B-cell-depleted T cells, or PBMCs supplied cDNA or gDNA.

This clone was recorded a few times. Per the study methods: Quantification of nucleated cells was approximated via reference gene primer amplification. Produced via immunoSEQ multiplex PCR; TCRdb's table is partial and in-frame only. V and J calls and clone size are as listed in that table; D and trimming were resolved from the DNA. This table has roughly 90,000 clones, over 80% appearing once. Germline V gene data show CDR1 as MGHRA and CDR2 as YSYEKL. The V gene lost 2 bases and the J gene lost 4 bases, with 5 bases spanning the gap. The CDR3 has 12 amino acids. The source of this sequence is a woman aged 70-85 years with acute or convalescent COVID-19. The sequencing sample was made of peripheral blood. The chain has TRBV4-1 and TRBJ1-2; no firm D call. CDR3 residues: CASSQNSYGYTF. The CDR3 DNA reads as TGCGCCAGCAGCCAAAACAGCTATGGCTACACCTTC.